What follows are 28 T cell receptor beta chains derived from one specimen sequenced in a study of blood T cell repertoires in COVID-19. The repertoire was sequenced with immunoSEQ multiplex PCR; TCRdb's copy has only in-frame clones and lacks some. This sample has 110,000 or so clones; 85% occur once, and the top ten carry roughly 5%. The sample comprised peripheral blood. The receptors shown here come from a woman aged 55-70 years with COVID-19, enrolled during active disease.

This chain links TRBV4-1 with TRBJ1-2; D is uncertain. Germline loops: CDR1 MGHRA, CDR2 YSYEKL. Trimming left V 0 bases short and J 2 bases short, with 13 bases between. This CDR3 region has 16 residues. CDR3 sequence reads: CASSQDFDSVNYGYTF. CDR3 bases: TGCGCCAGCAGCCAAGACTTCGATTCAGTAAACTATGGCTACACCTTC.

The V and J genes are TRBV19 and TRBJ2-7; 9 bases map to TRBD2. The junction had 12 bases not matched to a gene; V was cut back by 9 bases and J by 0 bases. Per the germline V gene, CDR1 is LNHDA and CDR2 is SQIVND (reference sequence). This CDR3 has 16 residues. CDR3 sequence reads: CASRPLRLADSYEQYF. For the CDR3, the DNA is TGTGCCAGCCGACCCCTTCGACTAGCGGACTCCTACGAGCAGTACTTC. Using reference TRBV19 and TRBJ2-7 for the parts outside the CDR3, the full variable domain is DGGITQSPKYLFRKEGQNVTLSCEQNLNHDAMYWYRQDPGQGLRLIYYSQIVNDFQKGDIAEGYSVSREKKESFPLTVTSAQKNPTAFYLCASRPLRLADSYEQYFGPGTRLTVT.

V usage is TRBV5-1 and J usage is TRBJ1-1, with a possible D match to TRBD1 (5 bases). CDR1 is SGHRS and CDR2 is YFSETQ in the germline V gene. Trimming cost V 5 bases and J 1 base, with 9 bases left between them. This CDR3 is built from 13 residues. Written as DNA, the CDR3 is TGCGCCAGCAGACACGACAGGAACACTGAAGCTTTCTTT. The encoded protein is CASRHDRNTEAFF.

DNA for the CDR3: TGCGCCAGCAGTGAAGGAGGGATAGGAGCTTTCTTT. This sequence encodes CASSEGGIGAFF. The rearrangement links TRBV10-1 to TRBJ1-1; no reliable D call. Germline V gene sequence: CDR1 WNHNN, CDR2 SYGVQD (reference sequence). The CDR3 spans 12 residues. The V end lost 3 bases, the J end lost 10 bases, and 12 bases lay between the germline ends.

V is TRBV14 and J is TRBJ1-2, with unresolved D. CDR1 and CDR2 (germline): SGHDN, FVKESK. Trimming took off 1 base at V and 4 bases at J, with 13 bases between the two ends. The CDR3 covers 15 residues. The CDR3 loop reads CASSQGSGSPYGYTF. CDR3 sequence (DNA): TGTGCCAGCAGCCAAGGCTCAGGATCCCCCTATGGCTACACCTTC. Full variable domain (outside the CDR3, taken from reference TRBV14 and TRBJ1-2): EAGVTQFPSHSVIEKGQTVTLRCDPISGHDNLYWYRRVMGKEIKFLLHFVKESKQDESGMPNNRFLAERTGGTYSTLKVQPAELEDSGVYFCASSQGSGSPYGYTFGSGTRLTVV.

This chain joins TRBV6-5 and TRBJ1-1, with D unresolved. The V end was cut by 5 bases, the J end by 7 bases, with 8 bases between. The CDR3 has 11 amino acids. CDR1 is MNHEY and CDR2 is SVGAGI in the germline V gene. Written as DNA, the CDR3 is TGTGCCAGCAGTCGGTACGGTGAAGCTTTCTTT. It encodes CASSRYGEAFF.

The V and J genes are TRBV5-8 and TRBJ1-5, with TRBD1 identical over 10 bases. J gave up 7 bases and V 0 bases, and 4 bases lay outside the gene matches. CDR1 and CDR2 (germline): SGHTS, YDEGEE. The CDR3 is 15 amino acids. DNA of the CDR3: TGTGCCAGCAGCTTGGCGGGACAGGGGAACCAGCCCCAGCATTTT. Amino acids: CASSLAGQGNQPQHF. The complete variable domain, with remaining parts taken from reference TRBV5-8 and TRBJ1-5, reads EAGVTQSPTHLIKTRGQQATLRCSPISGHTSVYWYQQALGLGLQFLLWYDEGEERNRGNFPPRFSGRQFPNYSSELNVNALELEDSALYLCASSLAGQGNQPQHFGDGTRLSIL.

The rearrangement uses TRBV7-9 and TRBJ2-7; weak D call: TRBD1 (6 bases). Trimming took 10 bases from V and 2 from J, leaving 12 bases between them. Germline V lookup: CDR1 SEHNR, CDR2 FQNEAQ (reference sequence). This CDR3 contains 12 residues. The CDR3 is CATESGAYEQYF. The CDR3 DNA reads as TGTGCCACCGAATCAGGGGCCTACGAGCAGTACTTC.

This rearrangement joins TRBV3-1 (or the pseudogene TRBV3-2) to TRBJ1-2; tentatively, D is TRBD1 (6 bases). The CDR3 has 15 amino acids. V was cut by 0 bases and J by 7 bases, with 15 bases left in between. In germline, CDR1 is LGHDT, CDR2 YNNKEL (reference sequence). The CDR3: CASSQDRAGARGYTF. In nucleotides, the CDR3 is TGTGCCAGCAGCCAAGATCGGGCAGGGGCACGTGGCTACACCTTC.

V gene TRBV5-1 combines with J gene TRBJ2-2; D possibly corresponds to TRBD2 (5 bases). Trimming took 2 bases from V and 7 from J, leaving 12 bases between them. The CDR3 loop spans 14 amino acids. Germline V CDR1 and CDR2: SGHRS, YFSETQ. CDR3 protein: CASSFRAGGGELFF. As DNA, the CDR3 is TGCGCCAGCAGCTTCCGGGCGGGTGGCGGGGAGCTGTTTTTT.

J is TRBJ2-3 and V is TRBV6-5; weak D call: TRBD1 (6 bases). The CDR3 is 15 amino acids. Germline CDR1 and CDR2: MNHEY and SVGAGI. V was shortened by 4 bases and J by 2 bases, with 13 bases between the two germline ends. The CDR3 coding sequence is TGTGCCAGCAGTTTTCAAACAGGGTTCACAGATACGCAGTATTTT. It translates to CASSFQTGFTDTQYF.

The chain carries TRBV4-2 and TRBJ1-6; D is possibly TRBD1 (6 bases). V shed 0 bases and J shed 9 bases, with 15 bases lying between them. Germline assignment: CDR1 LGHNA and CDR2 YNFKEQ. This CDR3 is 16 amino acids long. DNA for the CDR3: TGTGCCAGCAGCCAAGATTTAGGGGGTGGTAGTTCACCCCTCCACTTT. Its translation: CASSQDLGGGSSPLHF.

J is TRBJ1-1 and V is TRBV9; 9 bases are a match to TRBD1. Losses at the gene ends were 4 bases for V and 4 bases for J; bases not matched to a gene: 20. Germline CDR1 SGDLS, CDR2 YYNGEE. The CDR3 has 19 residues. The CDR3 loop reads CASSSNPDRGGDLGTEAFF. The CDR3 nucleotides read TGTGCCAGCAGCAGTAACCCTGACAGGGGGGGGGACCTTGGCACTGAAGCTTTCTTT.

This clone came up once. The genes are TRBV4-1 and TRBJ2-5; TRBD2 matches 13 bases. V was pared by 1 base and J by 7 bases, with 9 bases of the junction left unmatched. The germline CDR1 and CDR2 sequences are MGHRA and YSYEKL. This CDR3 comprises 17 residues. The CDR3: CASSQVELAGGPGTQYF. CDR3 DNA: TGCGCCAGCAGCCAAGTTGAACTAGCGGGGGGGCCAGGGACCCAGTACTTC.

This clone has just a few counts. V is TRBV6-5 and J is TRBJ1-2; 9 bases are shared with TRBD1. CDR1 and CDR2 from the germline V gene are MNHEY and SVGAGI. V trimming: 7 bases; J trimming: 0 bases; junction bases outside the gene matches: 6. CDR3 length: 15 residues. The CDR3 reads CASIQRQGANYGYTF. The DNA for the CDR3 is TGTGCCAGCATTCAACGACAGGGGGCTAACTATGGCTACACCTTC.

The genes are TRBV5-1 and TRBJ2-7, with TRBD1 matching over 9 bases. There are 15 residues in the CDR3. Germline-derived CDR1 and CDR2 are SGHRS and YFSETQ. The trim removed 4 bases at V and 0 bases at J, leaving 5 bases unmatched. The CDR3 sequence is CASSPGTGNSYEQYF. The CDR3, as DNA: TGCGCCAGCAGCCCTGGGACAGGGAACTCCTACGAGCAGTACTTC. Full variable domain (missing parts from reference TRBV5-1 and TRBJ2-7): KAGVTQTPRYLIKTRGQQVTLSCSPISGHRSVSWYQQTPGQGLQFLFEYFSETQRNKGNFPGRFSGRQFSNSRSEMNVSTLELGDSALYLCASSPGTGNSYEQYFGPGTRLTVT.

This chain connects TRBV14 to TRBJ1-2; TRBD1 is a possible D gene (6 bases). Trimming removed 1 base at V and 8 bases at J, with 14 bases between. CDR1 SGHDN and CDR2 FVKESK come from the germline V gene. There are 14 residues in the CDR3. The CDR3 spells CASSQGNREGGYTF. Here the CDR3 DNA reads TGTGCCAGCAGCCAAGGTAACAGGGAAGGAGGCTACACCTTC. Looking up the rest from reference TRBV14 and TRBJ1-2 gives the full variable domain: EAGVTQFPSHSVIEKGQTVTLRCDPISGHDNLYWYRRVMGKEIKFLLHFVKESKQDESGMPNNRFLAERTGGTYSTLKVQPAELEDSGVYFCASSQGNREGGYTFGSGTRLTVV.

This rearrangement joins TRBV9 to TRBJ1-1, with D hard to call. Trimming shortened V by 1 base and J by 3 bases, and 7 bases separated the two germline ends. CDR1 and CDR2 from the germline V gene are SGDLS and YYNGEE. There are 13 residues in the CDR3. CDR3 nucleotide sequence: TGTGCCAGCAGCGTAAGGAGGGACACTGAAGCTTTCTTT. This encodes CASSVRRDTEAFF. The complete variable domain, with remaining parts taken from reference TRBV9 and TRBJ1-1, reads DSGVTQTPKHLITATGQRVTLRCSPRSGDLSVYWYQQSLDQGLQFLIQYYNGEERAKGNILERFSAQQFPDLHSELNLSSLELGDSALYFCASSVRRDTEAFFGQGTRLTVV.

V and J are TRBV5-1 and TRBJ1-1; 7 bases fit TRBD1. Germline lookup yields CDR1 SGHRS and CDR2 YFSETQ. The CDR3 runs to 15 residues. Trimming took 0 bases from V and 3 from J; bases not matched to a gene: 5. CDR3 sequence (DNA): TGCGCCAGCAGCTTGGGGGACGACAGGGACACTGAAGCTTTCTTT. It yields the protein CASSLGDDRDTEAFF.

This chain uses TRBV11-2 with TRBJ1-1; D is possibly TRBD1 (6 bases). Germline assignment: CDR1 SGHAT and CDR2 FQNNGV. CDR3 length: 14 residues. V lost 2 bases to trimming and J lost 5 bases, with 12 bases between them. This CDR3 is CASSLRGGKTEAFF. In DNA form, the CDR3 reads TGTGCCAGCAGCTTAAGGGGGGGAAAAACTGAAGCTTTCTTT.

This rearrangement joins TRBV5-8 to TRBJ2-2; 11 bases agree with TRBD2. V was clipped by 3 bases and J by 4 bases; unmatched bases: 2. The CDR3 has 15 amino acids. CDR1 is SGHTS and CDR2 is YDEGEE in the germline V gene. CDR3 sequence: CASSSGTSGTGELFF. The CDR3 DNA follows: TGTGCCAGCAGCTCCGGGACTAGCGGCACCGGGGAGCTGTTTTTT.

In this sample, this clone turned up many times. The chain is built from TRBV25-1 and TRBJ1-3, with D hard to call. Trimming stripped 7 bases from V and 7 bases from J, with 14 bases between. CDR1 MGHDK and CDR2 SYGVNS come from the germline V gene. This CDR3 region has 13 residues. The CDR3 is CASTRPGTNTIYF. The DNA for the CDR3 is TGTGCCAGCACCCGTCCCGGTACGAACACCATATATTTT.

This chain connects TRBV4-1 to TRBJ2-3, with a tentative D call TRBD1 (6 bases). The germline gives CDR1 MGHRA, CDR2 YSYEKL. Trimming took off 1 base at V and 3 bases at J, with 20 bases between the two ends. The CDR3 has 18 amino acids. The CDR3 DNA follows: TGCGCCAGCAGCCAAGGCCGATCGCGGACAAGGGGGACAGATACGCAGTATTTT. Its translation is CASSQGRSRTRGTDTQYF.

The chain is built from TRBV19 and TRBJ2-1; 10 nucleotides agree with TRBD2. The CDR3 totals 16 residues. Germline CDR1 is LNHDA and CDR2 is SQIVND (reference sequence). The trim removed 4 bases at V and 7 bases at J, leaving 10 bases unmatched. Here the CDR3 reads CASSTLAGGLGNEQFF. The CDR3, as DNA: TGTGCCAGTAGTACCTTAGCGGGGGGTTTAGGAAATGAGCAGTTCTTC.

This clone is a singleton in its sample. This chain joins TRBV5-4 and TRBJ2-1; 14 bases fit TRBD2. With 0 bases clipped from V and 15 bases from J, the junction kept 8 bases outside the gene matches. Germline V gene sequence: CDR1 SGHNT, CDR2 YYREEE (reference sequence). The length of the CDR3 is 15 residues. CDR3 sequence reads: CASSLGTSGGYSLFF. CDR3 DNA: TGTGCCAGCAGCTTGGGGACTAGCGGGGGGTACAGCCTGTTCTTC.

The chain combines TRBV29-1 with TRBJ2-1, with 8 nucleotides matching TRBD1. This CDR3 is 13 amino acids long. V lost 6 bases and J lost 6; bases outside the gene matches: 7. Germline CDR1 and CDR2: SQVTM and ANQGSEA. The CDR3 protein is CSVQGALFNEQFF. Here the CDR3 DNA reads TGCAGCGTGCAGGGGGCCCTTTTCAATGAGCAGTTCTTC.

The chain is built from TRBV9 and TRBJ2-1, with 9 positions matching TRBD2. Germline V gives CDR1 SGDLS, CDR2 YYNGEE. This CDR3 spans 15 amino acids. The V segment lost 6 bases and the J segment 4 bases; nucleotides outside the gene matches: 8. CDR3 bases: TGTGCCAGCACCCCGGTAGCGGGGGAGTACAATGAGCAGTTCTTC. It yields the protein CASTPVAGEYNEQFF.

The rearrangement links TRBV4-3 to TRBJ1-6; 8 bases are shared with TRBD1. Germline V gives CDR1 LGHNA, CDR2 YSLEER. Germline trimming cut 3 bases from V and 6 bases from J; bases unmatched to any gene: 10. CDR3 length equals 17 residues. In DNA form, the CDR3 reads TGCGCCAGCAGCCAGCACGCAGGGGGCGCATCTAATTCACCCCTCCACTTT. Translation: CASSQHAGGASNSPLHF.